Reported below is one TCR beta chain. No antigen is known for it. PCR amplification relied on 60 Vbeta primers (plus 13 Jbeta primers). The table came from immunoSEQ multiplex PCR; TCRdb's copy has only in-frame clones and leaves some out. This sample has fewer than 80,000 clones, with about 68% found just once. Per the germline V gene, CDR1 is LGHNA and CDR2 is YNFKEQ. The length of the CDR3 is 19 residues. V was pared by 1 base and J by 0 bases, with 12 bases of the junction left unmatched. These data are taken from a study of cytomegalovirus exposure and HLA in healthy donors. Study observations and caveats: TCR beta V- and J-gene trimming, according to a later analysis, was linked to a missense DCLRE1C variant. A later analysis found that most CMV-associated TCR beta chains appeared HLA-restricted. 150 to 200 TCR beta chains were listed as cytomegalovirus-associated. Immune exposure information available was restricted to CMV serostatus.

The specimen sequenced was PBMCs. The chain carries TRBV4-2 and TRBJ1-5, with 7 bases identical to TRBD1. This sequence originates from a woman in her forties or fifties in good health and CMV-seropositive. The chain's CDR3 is CASSQVLTTGTYSNQPQHF. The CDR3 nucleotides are TGTGCCAGCAGCCAAGTCCTTACGACAGGGACCTATAGCAATCAGCCCCAGCATTTT.